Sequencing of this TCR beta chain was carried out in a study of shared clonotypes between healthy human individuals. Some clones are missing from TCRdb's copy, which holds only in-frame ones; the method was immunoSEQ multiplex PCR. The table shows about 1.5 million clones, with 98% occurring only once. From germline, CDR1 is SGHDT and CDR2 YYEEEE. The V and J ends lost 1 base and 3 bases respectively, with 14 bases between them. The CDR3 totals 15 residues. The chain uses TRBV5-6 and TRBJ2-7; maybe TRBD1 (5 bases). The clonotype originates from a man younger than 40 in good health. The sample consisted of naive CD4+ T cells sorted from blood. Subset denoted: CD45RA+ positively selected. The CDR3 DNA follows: TGTGCCAGCAGCTTGAGGGGTTCTCTAAACTACGAGCAGTACTTC. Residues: CASSLRGSLNYEQYF.